These 25 T cell receptor beta chains originate from one sample sequenced in a study of cytomegalovirus exposure and HLA in healthy donors. PCR involved 60 Vbeta and 13 Jbeta primers. Generated by immunoSEQ multiplex PCR, the TCRdb table keeps only in-frame clones and is missing some. This sample has around 100,000 clones, with around 80% found just once. Sequencing was done on a sample of PBMCs. These receptors all stem from a woman aged 18 to 35 in good health and CMV-seropositive.

The chain couples TRBV5-1 to TRBJ2-3; 8 bases map to TRBD2. After removal of 3 bases from V and 2 bases from J, the junction contained 5 bases not matched to a gene. The CDR3 covers 15 residues. Germline CDR1 and CDR2: SGHRS and YFSETQ. CDR3 residues: CASSSQRESTDTQYF. In DNA form, the CDR3 reads TGCGCCAGCAGCTCGCAGCGGGAGTCCACAGATACGCAGTATTTT.

A single count supports this clone. The chain links TRBV12-5 to TRBJ2-7; D unresolved. The CDR3 runs to 13 residues. V shed 1 base and J shed 4 bases, with 8 bases lying between them. Germline assignment: CDR1 LGHNT and CDR2 FRNRAP. The CDR3 DNA reads as TGTGCTAGTGGTTTGGCTCAGAGGTACGAGCAGTACTTC. Its protein is CASGLAQRYEQYF.

The V call is TRBV18, the J call TRBJ1-5; 7 nucleotides line up with TRBD1. The CDR3 extends over 17 amino acids. V gave up 3 bases and J gave up 3 bases; unmatched junction bases: 11. Germline V gene data show CDR1 as KGHSH and CDR2 as LQKENI. CDR3: CASSPGRGYGDNQPQHF. In nucleotides, the CDR3 is TGTGCCAGCTCACCGGGCAGGGGGTATGGTGACAATCAGCCCCAGCATTTT.

The chain has TRBV7-7 and TRBJ2-1; 7 bases map to TRBD1. V was clipped by 4 bases and J by 5 bases; unmatched bases: 17. The CDR3 runs 18 residues. Germline V gene data show CDR1 as SSHAT and CDR2 as FNYEAQ (reference sequence). This CDR3 reads CASSYPTHGQGDDNEQFF. Here the CDR3 DNA reads TGTGCCAGCAGCTATCCCACCCACGGGCAGGGGGATGACAATGAGCAGTTCTTC.

V is TRBV27 and J is TRBJ2-1; D gene uncertain. Per the germline V gene, CDR1 is MNHEY and CDR2 is SMNVEV (reference sequence). CDR3 size: 12 residues. With 0 bases removed from V and 8 bases from J, the gap between germline ends came to 5 bases. The CDR3 DNA is TGTGCCAGCAGTTTATCACCAGATGAGCAGTTCTTC. Translation gives CASSLSPDEQFF.

V and J are TRBV2 and TRBJ2-1; 11 nucleotides line up with TRBD2. After removal of 5 bases from V and 7 bases from J, the junction contained 4 bases not matched to a gene. Germline V CDR1 and CDR2: SNHLY, FYNNEI. The CDR3 is made up of 14 amino acids. The CDR3 bases are TGTGCCAGCAGTTCCTGGACTAGCGGGAATGAGCAGTTCTTC. Translating it yields CASSSWTSGNEQFF. The full variable domain, its missing parts supplied by reference TRBV2 and TRBJ2-1, is EPEVTQTPSHQVTQMGQEVILRCVPISNHLYFYWYRQILGQKVEFLVSFYNNEISEKSEIFDDQFSVERPDGSNFTLKIRSTKLEDSAMYFCASSSWTSGNEQFFGPGTRLTVL.

The chain couples TRBV9 to TRBJ1-5; no firm D call. The CDR3 is made up of 13 amino acids. Germline V gene lookup returns CDR1 SGDLS and CDR2 YYNGEE. V was pared by 0 bases and J by 4 bases, with 5 bases between. In DNA, the CDR3 is TGTGCCAGCAGCGTAGAGGAGAATCAGCCCCAGCATTTT. Translating gives CASSVEENQPQHF.

The chain employs TRBV27 and TRBJ2-7; 12 nucleotides align to TRBD2. The CDR3 is 17 residues long. Germline values: CDR1 MNHEY, CDR2 SMNVEV (reference sequence). After removal of 6 bases from V and 0 bases from J, the junction contained 9 bases not matched to a gene. CDR3 in DNA: TGTGCCAGCAGCCGAGGACTAGCGGGGCGAAGCTCCTACGAGCAGTACTTC. Protein sequence: CASSRGLAGRSSYEQYF.

This clone was seen a handful of times. The CDR3 loop is CSVAQGSNEKLFF. In DNA form, the CDR3 reads TGCAGCGTTGCACAGGGCAGTAATGAAAAACTGTTTTTT. The rearrangement links TRBV29-1 to TRBJ1-4, with D possibly TRBD1 on 6 matching bases. With 4 bases removed from V and 4 bases from J, the gap between germline ends came to 10 bases. The V gene's germline CDR1 is SQVTM and CDR2 ANQGSEA. The length of the CDR3 is 13 residues.

This chain connects TRBV9 to TRBJ2-1; 9 nucleotides match TRBD2. Germline V gives CDR1 SGDLS, CDR2 YYNGEE. Trimming cost V 3 bases and J 4 bases; bases outside gene matches: 5. This CDR3 region has 15 residues. DNA for the CDR3: TGTGCCAGCAGCGGTCTAGCGGGGTTATACAATGAGCAGTTCTTC. Amino acid sequence: CASSGLAGLYNEQFF.

This clone was seen only once. The chain combines TRBV5-4 with TRBJ2-7; possible D gene TRBD2, 6 bases. Germline V gives CDR1 SGHNT, CDR2 YYREEE (reference sequence). The CDR3 sequence is 14 residues long. The V end was cut by 4 bases, the J end by 3 bases, with 14 bases between. The CDR3 DNA follows: TGTGCCAGCAGCCCTGGACTAAGAGTCTACGAGCAGTACTTC. Protein: CASSPGLRVYEQYF.

The chain combines TRBV6-4 with TRBJ2-1, with 8 bases that match TRBD2. With 7 bases clipped from V and 9 bases from J, the junction kept 11 bases outside the gene matches. Germline CDR1 is MRHNA and CDR2 is SNTAGT. The CDR3 spans 14 residues. CDR3 residues: CASTQRAGGFEQFF. The CDR3 DNA reads TGTGCCAGCACACAACGGGCGGGGGGCTTTGAGCAGTTCTTC.

The chain carries TRBV5-4 and TRBJ1-5; the match to TRBD1 covers 10 bases. The V segment lost 4 bases and the J segment 3 bases; nucleotides outside the gene matches: 7. Germline loops: CDR1 SGHNT, CDR2 YYREEE (reference sequence). There are 16 residues in the CDR3. The CDR3 region has the DNA TGTGCCAGCAGCAAATCCGGGACAGGGGACAATCAGCCCCAGCATTTT. Protein sequence: CASSKSGTGDNQPQHF.

This chain uses TRBV6-6 with TRBJ2-7; TRBD1 might be the D (6 bases). Germline V lookup: CDR1 MNHNY, CDR2 SVGAGI (reference sequence). The CDR3 sequence is 13 residues long. The V end was cut by 0 bases, the J end by 6 bases, with 9 bases between. CDR3 bases: TGTGCCAGCAGTTACTCTACAGGGACCGAGCAGTACTTC. It encodes CASSYSTGTEQYF.

CDR3 coding DNA: TGTGCCGGAAGACAGGGGGGCGACGAGCAGTACTTC. Its protein product is CAGRQGGDEQYF. The rearrangement joins TRBV27 to TRBJ2-7; 9 bases fit TRBD1. This CDR3 comprises 12 residues. Trimming at V came to 11 bases and at J to 5 bases, leaving 7 bases not matched to a gene. Looked up from germline, CDR1 is MNHEY and CDR2 is SMNVEV (reference sequence).

The chain combines TRBV5-4 with TRBJ2-3, with TRBD2 as a possible D gene (6 bases). CDR1 and CDR2 from the germline V gene are SGHNT and YYREEE (reference sequence). Trimming cost V 5 bases and J 2 bases, with 21 bases left between them. The CDR3 has 17 amino acids. This CDR3 is CASSSGGRPGITDTQYF. For the CDR3, the DNA is TGTGCCAGCAGTTCTGGAGGGCGGCCCGGGATCACAGATACGCAGTATTTT.

The J gene is TRBJ2-3, the V gene TRBV7-8, with D perhaps TRBD2 (6 bases). Germline values: CDR1 SGHVS, CDR2 FQNEAQ. Deletions cut 1 base from V and 0 bases from J, with 14 bases between. The CDR3 is 17 residues long. CDR3 loop: CASSLVRVGGSTDTQYF. The CDR3 nucleotides read TGTGCCAGCAGCTTAGTTCGGGTGGGGGGTAGCACAGATACGCAGTATTTT.

The chain combines TRBV19 with TRBJ2-7; a possible D gene is TRBD2 (6 bases). Germline V CDR1 and CDR2: LNHDA, SQIVND (reference sequence). Trimming took off 3 bases at V and 0 bases at J, with 24 bases between the two ends. CDR3 length: 19 amino acids. The CDR3 here is CASSIGGQGPGRRSYEQYF. In nucleotides, the CDR3 is TGTGCCAGTAGTATCGGGGGTCAGGGACCCGGACGGCGCTCCTACGAGCAGTACTTC.

V gene TRBV2 combines with J gene TRBJ2-2; no clear D. The CDR3 spans 14 residues. CDR1 SNHLY and CDR2 FYNNEI come from the germline V gene. The V end lost 4 bases, the J end lost 4 bases, and 10 bases lay between the germline ends. The CDR3 sequence is CASSGVRTTGELFF. In DNA, the CDR3 is TGTGCCAGCAGTGGTGTTAGAACCACCGGGGAGCTGTTTTTT.

The V gene is TRBV7-7, the J gene TRBJ2-1; tentatively, D is TRBD2 (6 bases). V was clipped by 5 bases and J by 6 bases, with 11 bases between them. The CDR3 contains 13 residues. CDR1 and CDR2 (germline): SSHAT, FNYEAQ (reference sequence). The CDR3 sequence is CASSPGLINEQFF. The CDR3 DNA sequence: TGTGCCAGCAGCCCGGGACTCATCAATGAGCAGTTCTTC.

This chain uses TRBV11-2 with TRBJ1-6; D is unresolved. Germline loops: CDR1 SGHAT, CDR2 FQNNGV. The CDR3 covers 12 residues. The V end lost 5 bases, the J end lost 12 bases, and 11 bases lay between the germline ends. The chain's CDR3 is CASSQGGGPLHF. CDR3 coding DNA: TGTGCCAGCAGCCAAGGAGGAGGACCCCTCCACTTT.

V and J are TRBV7-9 and TRBJ2-1; 10 positions agree with TRBD2. The V segment lost 3 bases and the J segment 7 bases; nucleotides outside the gene matches: 6. The CDR3 has 15 residues. Germline CDR1 reads SEHNR; CDR2 reads FQNEAQ (reference sequence). The CDR3 loop is CASSFGSGRRNEQFF. The CDR3 nucleotides read TGTGCCAGCAGCTTCGGTAGCGGGAGGCGAAATGAGCAGTTCTTC.

The V gene is TRBV28, the J gene TRBJ1-2; 9 bases match TRBD1. This CDR3 has 15 residues. Looked up from germline, CDR1 is MDHEN and CDR2 is SYDVKM. Unmatched junction bases numbered 10, after V lost 6 bases and J lost 5 bases. The CDR3 reads CASSPGQGYFYGYTF. CDR3 nucleotides: TGTGCCAGCAGCCCGGGACAGGGTTATTTTTATGGCTACACCTTC.

This clone occurred a few times. The rearrangement links TRBV10-3 to TRBJ1-1, with TRBD1 identical over 9 bases. Unmatched junction bases numbered 4, after V lost 1 base and J lost 7 bases. The CDR3 covers 14 residues. Germline V gene lookup returns CDR1 ENHRY and CDR2 SYGVKD. The CDR3 coding sequence is TGTGCCATCAGTGAGTGGGGACAGGGAATTGAAGCTTTCTTT. The encoded protein is CAISEWGQGIEAFF.

The chain is built from TRBV2 and TRBJ1-4; D is possibly TRBD1 (6 bases). V was trimmed by 6 bases and J by 0 bases, leaving 20 bases between them. CDR1 and CDR2 from the germline V gene are SNHLY and FYNNEI. This CDR3 is 18 amino acids long. CDR3 sequence (DNA): TGTGCCAGCAGCATTGCAAGACAGGAGATACCAACTAATGAAAAACTGTTTTTT. Its protein is CASSIARQEIPTNEKLFF.